Listed below are T cell receptor beta chains from one sample, sequenced in a study of blood T cell repertoires in COVID-19. Sequencing was performed with immunoSEQ multiplex PCR; in TCRdb, only in-frame clones are kept and a portion is missing. The sample holds 350,000 to 550,000 clones, around 91% seen once. Specimen: PBMCs or T cells enriched from blood (not recorded which). The receptors come from a man aged 25 to 40 who had recovered from COVID-19. Each CDR3 is given with its conserved first and last residue. A D gene is named only where the DNA matches it firmly. The size of a clone is reported for some rows only, either as once, few or many, or as a class for expanded clones.

v_call: TRBV5-1; d_call: TRBD1; clone_size: -; j_call: TRBJ2-1; cdr3_length: 14; cdr3_aa: CASSQGPGLNEQFF; cdr3_nt: TGCGCCAGCTCACAGGGGCCCGGATTGAATGAGCAGTTCTTC
v_call: TRBV4-2; d_call: -; clone_size: -; j_call: TRBJ1-5; cdr3_length: 15; cdr3_aa: CASSQDIGRNQPQHF; cdr3_nt: TGTGCCAGCAGCCAAGATATTGGGAGGAACCAGCCCCAGCATTTT
v_call: TRBV7-2; d_call: TRBD2; clone_size: -; j_call: TRBJ2-3; cdr3_length: 17; cdr3_aa: CASSVETSGRGTDTQYF; cdr3_nt: TGTGCCAGCAGCGTCGAAACTAGCGGAAGGGGCACAGATACGCAGTATTTT
v_call: TRBV2; d_call: -; clone_size: -; j_call: TRBJ1-4; cdr3_length: 13; cdr3_aa: CAGGWRLEEKLFF; cdr3_nt: TGTGCCGGCGGATGGAGGTTAGAAGAAAAACTGTTTTTT
v_call: TRBV14; d_call: TRBD2; clone_size: -; j_call: TRBJ2-7; cdr3_length: 18; cdr3_aa: CASSQRGLAGGPSYEQYF; cdr3_nt: TGTGCCAGCAGCCAAAGGGGACTAGCGGGAGGGCCATCCTACGAGCAGTACTTC
v_call: TRBV18; d_call: -; clone_size: -; j_call: TRBJ1-2; cdr3_length: 15; cdr3_aa: CASRITPGGTYGYTF; cdr3_nt: TGTGCCAGCCGCATAACCCCTGGCGGAACCTATGGCTACACCTTC
v_call: TRBV18; d_call: -; clone_size: -; j_call: TRBJ1-3; cdr3_length: 16; cdr3_aa: CASSPQQGEMGNTIYF; cdr3_nt: TGTGCCAGCTCACCACAACAGGGTGAGATGGGAAACACCATATATTTT
v_call: TRBV29-1; d_call: TRBD1; clone_size: -; j_call: TRBJ2-7; cdr3_length: 12; cdr3_aa: CSAQRQGAEQYF; cdr3_nt: TGCAGCGCCCAGCGACAGGGGGCCGAGCAGTACTTC
v_call: TRBV11-2; d_call: -; clone_size: -; j_call: TRBJ1-2; cdr3_length: 17; cdr3_aa: CASSLIPQGSLNYGYTF; cdr3_nt: TGTGCCAGCAGCTTAATCCCCCAGGGGTCTTTGAACTATGGCTACACCTTC
v_call: TRBV28; d_call: -; clone_size: -; j_call: TRBJ2-5; cdr3_length: 13; cdr3_aa: CASRLGAVETQYF; cdr3_nt: TGTGCCAGCAGGTTGGGAGCGGTCGAGACCCAGTACTTC
v_call: TRBV6-5; d_call: TRBD2; clone_size: -; j_call: TRBJ2-1; cdr3_length: 15; cdr3_aa: CASSFTAGGYNEQFF; cdr3_nt: TGTGCCAGCAGTTTCACAGCGGGGGGGTACAATGAGCAGTTCTTC
v_call: TRBV7-3; d_call: TRBD1; clone_size: -; j_call: TRBJ2-3; cdr3_length: 12; cdr3_aa: CASSRDRGQQYF; cdr3_nt: TGTGCCAGCAGCCGAGACAGGGGTCAACAGTATTTT
v_call: TRBV20-1; d_call: -; clone_size: -; j_call: TRBJ1-5; cdr3_length: 10; cdr3_aa: CSAGDQPQHF; cdr3_nt: TGCAGTGCAGGGGATCAGCCCCAGCATTTT
v_call: TRBV3-1/TRBV3-2; d_call: -; clone_size: -; j_call: TRBJ2-7; cdr3_length: 13; cdr3_aa: CASSQAVAAEQYF; cdr3_nt: TGTGCCAGCAGCCAAGCGGTAGCCGCCGAGCAGTACTTC
v_call: TRBV5-4; d_call: -; clone_size: once; j_call: TRBJ2-7; cdr3_length: 13; cdr3_aa: CASRNRSSYEQYF; cdr3_nt: TGTGCCAGCAGGAACCGGAGCTCCTACGAGCAGTACTTC
v_call: TRBV24-1; d_call: -; clone_size: -; j_call: TRBJ2-3; cdr3_length: 15; cdr3_aa: CATSDSGRGTDTQYF; cdr3_nt: TGTGCCACCAGTGATTCAGGTAGAGGGACAGATACGCAGTATTTT
v_call: TRBV27; d_call: TRBD1; clone_size: -; j_call: TRBJ2-7; cdr3_length: 14; cdr3_aa: CASSLPGQWNEQYF; cdr3_nt: TGTGCCAGCAGTTTACCGGGACAGTGGAACGAGCAGTACTTC
v_call: TRBV19; d_call: -; clone_size: -; j_call: TRBJ1-2; cdr3_length: 12; cdr3_aa: CASSSQSYGYTF; cdr3_nt: TGTGCCAGTAGTTCCCAGTCGTATGGCTACACCTTC
v_call: TRBV29-1; d_call: -; clone_size: -; j_call: TRBJ1-3; cdr3_length: 14; cdr3_aa: CSGTDTGSGNTIYF; cdr3_nt: TGCAGCGGTACCGATACAGGGTCTGGAAACACCATATATTTT
v_call: TRBV15; d_call: -; clone_size: -; j_call: TRBJ1-1; cdr3_length: 14; cdr3_aa: CATSKRYGNTEAFF; cdr3_nt: TGTGCCACCAGCAAACGATACGGGAACACTGAAGCTTTCTTT
v_call: TRBV3-1/TRBV3-2; d_call: TRBD2; clone_size: -; j_call: TRBJ2-7; cdr3_length: 12; cdr3_aa: CAAGTNSYEQYF; cdr3_nt: TGTGCAGCTGGGACTAACTCCTACGAGCAGTACTTC
v_call: TRBV5-4; d_call: -; clone_size: -; j_call: TRBJ2-1; cdr3_length: 15; cdr3_aa: CASSFISGRDNEQFF; cdr3_nt: TGTGCCAGCAGCTTCATCAGCGGACGAGACAATGAGCAGTTCTTC
v_call: TRBV27; d_call: TRBD2; clone_size: -; j_call: TRBJ2-5; cdr3_length: 15; cdr3_aa: CASSRLAGAVETQYF; cdr3_nt: TGTGCCAGCAGCCGACTAGCGGGAGCCGTAGAGACCCAGTACTTC
v_call: TRBV28; d_call: -; clone_size: -; j_call: TRBJ1-5; cdr3_length: 14; cdr3_aa: CASSFLIRGQPQHF; cdr3_nt: TGTGCCAGCAGTTTTTTAATTAGAGGTCAGCCCCAGCATTTT
v_call: TRBV7-8; d_call: -; clone_size: -; j_call: TRBJ2-6; cdr3_length: 18; cdr3_aa: CASILWDIQDLGANVLTF; cdr3_nt: TGTGCCAGCATCCTCTGGGATATACAGGACCTCGGGGCCAACGTCCTGACTTTC
v_call: TRBV7-3; d_call: TRBD2; clone_size: -; j_call: TRBJ2-5; cdr3_length: 15; cdr3_aa: CASSLRTSGQETQYF; cdr3_nt: TGTGCCAGCAGCCTCCGGACTAGCGGTCAAGAGACCCAGTACTTC
v_call: TRBV7-9; d_call: -; clone_size: -; j_call: TRBJ2-2; cdr3_length: 13; cdr3_aa: CASSSDRDWELFF; cdr3_nt: TGTGCCAGCAGCTCCGACAGGGACTGGGAGCTGTTTTTT
v_call: TRBV7-3; d_call: -; clone_size: -; j_call: TRBJ1-3; cdr3_length: 14; cdr3_aa: CASSLVGVGNTIYF; cdr3_nt: TGTGCCAGCAGCCTGGTGGGCGTTGGAAACACCATATATTTT
v_call: TRBV11-2; d_call: TRBD2; clone_size: -; j_call: TRBJ2-3; cdr3_length: 15; cdr3_aa: CASSLGLAGVDTQYF; cdr3_nt: TGTGCCAGCAGCTTAGGGCTAGCGGGAGTAGATACGCAGTATTTT
v_call: TRBV6-5; d_call: TRBD2; clone_size: -; j_call: TRBJ2-7; cdr3_length: 15; cdr3_aa: CASSDPGGSSYEQYF; cdr3_nt: TGTGCCAGCAGCGACCCGGGGGGGAGCTCCTACGAGCAGTACTTC
v_call: TRBV27; d_call: TRBD2; clone_size: -; j_call: TRBJ2-1; cdr3_length: 17; cdr3_aa: CASNLAGGPRSYNEQFF; cdr3_nt: TGTGCCAGCAACCTAGCGGGAGGGCCGAGGTCCTACAATGAGCAGTTCTTC
v_call: TRBV3-1/TRBV3-2; d_call: TRBD2; clone_size: -; j_call: TRBJ2-3; cdr3_length: 17; cdr3_aa: CASSQKLAGGMRDTQYF; cdr3_nt: TGTGCCAGCAGCCAGAAACTAGCGGGAGGTATGAGAGATACGCAGTATTTT
v_call: TRBV10-3; d_call: -; clone_size: once; j_call: TRBJ2-3; cdr3_length: 14; cdr3_aa: CAISESIGTDTQYF; cdr3_nt: TGTGCCATCAGTGAGTCGATCGGGACAGATACGCAGTATTTT
v_call: TRBV28; d_call: TRBD1; clone_size: -; j_call: TRBJ2-5; cdr3_length: 14; cdr3_aa: CASSLIQGAETQYF; cdr3_nt: TGTGCCAGCAGTTTAATTCAGGGGGCCGAGACCCAGTACTTC
v_call: TRBV13; d_call: -; clone_size: once; j_call: TRBJ1-4; cdr3_length: 15; cdr3_aa: CASSFGRGPNEKLFF; cdr3_nt: TGTGCCAGCAGCTTTGGGAGGGGTCCTAATGAAAAACTGTTTTTT
v_call: TRBV7-2; d_call: TRBD2; clone_size: -; j_call: TRBJ2-7; cdr3_length: 15; cdr3_aa: CASSSSGTNPYEQYF; cdr3_nt: TGTGCCAGCAGCTCTAGCGGGACAAACCCCTACGAGCAGTACTTC
v_call: TRBV28; d_call: -; clone_size: -; j_call: TRBJ1-4; cdr3_length: 13; cdr3_aa: CASSWGGNEKLFF; cdr3_nt: TGTGCCAGCAGTTGGGGGGGTAATGAAAAACTGTTTTTT
v_call: TRBV4-1; d_call: TRBD2; clone_size: -; j_call: TRBJ2-3; cdr3_length: 16; cdr3_aa: CASSQPGLGRIDTQYF; cdr3_nt: TGCGCCAGCAGCCAACCGGGACTAGGGAGGATTGATACGCAGTATTTT
v_call: TRBV7-2; d_call: TRBD2; clone_size: -; j_call: TRBJ2-7; cdr3_length: 17; cdr3_aa: CASSLVGGGLAVYEQYF; cdr3_nt: TGTGCCAGCAGCTTAGTCGGTGGCGGGCTAGCGGTCTACGAGCAGTACTTC
v_call: TRBV3-1/TRBV3-2; d_call: TRBD2; clone_size: once; j_call: TRBJ2-7; cdr3_length: 19; cdr3_aa: CASSQTLSTGLAESYEQYF; cdr3_nt: TGTGCCAGCAGCCAAACTCTTTCCACTGGTCTAGCGGAGTCCTACGAGCAGTACTTC
v_call: TRBV5-1; d_call: TRBD1; clone_size: -; j_call: TRBJ1-4; cdr3_length: 16; cdr3_aa: CASSSNPGTADEKLFF; cdr3_nt: TGCGCCAGCAGCTCCAACCCCGGGACAGCAGATGAAAAACTGTTTTTT
v_call: TRBV19; d_call: TRBD1; clone_size: -; j_call: TRBJ1-3; cdr3_length: 14; cdr3_aa: CASSRGTAGNTIYF; cdr3_nt: TGTGCCAGCTCGAGGGGGACAGCTGGAAACACCATATATTTT
v_call: TRBV4-1; d_call: -; clone_size: -; j_call: TRBJ1-2; cdr3_length: 14; cdr3_aa: CASSQDRASYGYTF; cdr3_nt: TGCGCCAGCAGCCAAGACAGGGCCTCCTATGGCTACACCTTC
v_call: TRBV28; d_call: -; clone_size: -; j_call: TRBJ1-2; cdr3_length: 15; cdr3_aa: CASRFTPRTDYGYTF; cdr3_nt: TGTGCCAGCAGATTTACTCCAAGGACAGATTATGGCTACACCTTC
v_call: TRBV5-6; d_call: TRBD2; clone_size: -; j_call: TRBJ2-7; cdr3_length: 15; cdr3_aa: CASSRIAGGSYEQYF; cdr3_nt: TGTGCCAGCAGCCGTATAGCGGGAGGGTCCTACGAGCAGTACTTC
v_call: TRBV27; d_call: TRBD2; clone_size: -; j_call: TRBJ2-3; cdr3_length: 15; cdr3_aa: CASSFGGFGPDTQYF; cdr3_nt: TGTGCCAGCAGTTTCGGGGGGTTTGGCCCAGATACGCAGTATTTT
v_call: TRBV14; d_call: -; clone_size: -; j_call: TRBJ2-1; cdr3_length: 14; cdr3_aa: CASSPTRAYNEQFF; cdr3_nt: TGTGCCAGCAGCCCGACTAGGGCGTACAATGAGCAGTTCTTC
v_call: TRBV3-1/TRBV3-2; d_call: TRBD1; clone_size: once; j_call: TRBJ1-2; cdr3_length: 14; cdr3_aa: CASSQAGTENGYTF; cdr3_nt: TGTGCCAGCAGCCAAGCCGGGACAGAGAATGGCTACACCTTC
v_call: TRBV18; d_call: TRBD2; clone_size: -; j_call: TRBJ2-1; cdr3_length: 17; cdr3_aa: CASSPPLAGGTYNEQFF; cdr3_nt: TGTGCCAGCTCACCACCTCTAGCGGGGGGCACCTACAATGAGCAGTTCTTC
v_call: TRBV6-6; d_call: TRBD2; clone_size: -; j_call: TRBJ2-7; cdr3_length: 15; cdr3_aa: CASSPAGGSSYEQYF; cdr3_nt: TGTGCCAGCAGCCCCGCGGGAGGGAGCTCCTACGAGCAGTACTTC
v_call: TRBV2; d_call: -; clone_size: -; j_call: TRBJ2-5; cdr3_length: 15; cdr3_aa: CASSEGGGPSETQYF; cdr3_nt: TGTGCCAGCAGTGAAGGGGGGGGGCCGAGCGAGACCCAGTACTTC
v_call: TRBV30; d_call: TRBD2; clone_size: -; j_call: TRBJ2-5; cdr3_length: 13; cdr3_aa: CAWSGSGRKTQYF; cdr3_nt: TGTGCCTGGAGTGGTAGCGGGAGGAAGACCCAGTACTTC
v_call: TRBV4-1; d_call: TRBD1; clone_size: -; j_call: TRBJ1-1; cdr3_length: 14; cdr3_aa: CASSLGQGRTEAFF; cdr3_nt: TGCGCCAGCAGCCTTGGACAGGGGAGGACTGAAGCTTTCTTT
v_call: TRBV19; d_call: TRBD2; clone_size: -; j_call: TRBJ2-1; cdr3_length: 19; cdr3_aa: CASSLGGLAGGPAYNEQFF; cdr3_nt: TGTGCCAGTAGTCTAGGGGGACTAGCGGGAGGGCCGGCCTACAATGAGCAGTTCTTC
v_call: TRBV5-1; d_call: -; clone_size: -; j_call: TRBJ2-7; cdr3_length: 16; cdr3_aa: CASSPRLGHPTYEQYF; cdr3_nt: TGCGCCAGCAGCCCGCGATTGGGCCATCCTACCTACGAGCAGTACTTC
v_call: TRBV3-1/TRBV3-2; d_call: -; clone_size: -; j_call: TRBJ2-1; cdr3_length: 16; cdr3_aa: CASSQDSREWGNEQFF; cdr3_nt: TGTGCCAGCAGCCAAGATTCGAGGGAGTGGGGCAATGAGCAGTTCTTC
v_call: TRBV9; d_call: -; clone_size: -; j_call: TRBJ1-2; cdr3_length: 12; cdr3_aa: CASSVGGGADTF; cdr3_nt: -
v_call: TRBV3-1/TRBV3-2; d_call: -; clone_size: -; j_call: TRBJ1-1; cdr3_length: 12; cdr3_aa: CASSETGPRVFF; cdr3_nt: TGTGCCAGCAGCGAGACAGGCCCTAGGGTTTTCTTT
v_call: TRBV4-1; d_call: TRBD1; clone_size: few; j_call: TRBJ1-1; cdr3_length: 16; cdr3_aa: CASSPRDRGLKTEAFF; cdr3_nt: TGCGCCAGCAGCCCCCGGGACAGGGGGCTTAAGACTGAAGCTTTCTTT